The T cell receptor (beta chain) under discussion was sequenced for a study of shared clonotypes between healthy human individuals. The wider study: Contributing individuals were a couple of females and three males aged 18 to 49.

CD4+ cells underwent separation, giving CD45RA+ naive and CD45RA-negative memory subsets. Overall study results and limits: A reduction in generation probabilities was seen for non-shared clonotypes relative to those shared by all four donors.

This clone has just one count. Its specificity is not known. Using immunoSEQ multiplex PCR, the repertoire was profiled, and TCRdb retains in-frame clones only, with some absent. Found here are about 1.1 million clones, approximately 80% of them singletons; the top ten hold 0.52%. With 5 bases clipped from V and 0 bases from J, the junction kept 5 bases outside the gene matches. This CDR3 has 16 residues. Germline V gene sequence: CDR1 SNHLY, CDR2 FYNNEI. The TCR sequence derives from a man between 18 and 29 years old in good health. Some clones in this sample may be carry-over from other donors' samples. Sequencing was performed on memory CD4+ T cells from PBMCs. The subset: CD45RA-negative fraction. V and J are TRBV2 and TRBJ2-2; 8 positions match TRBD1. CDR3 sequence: CASSPRGRANTGELFF. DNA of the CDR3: TGTGCCAGCAGTCCCAGGGGGCGGGCGAACACCGGGGAGCTGTTTTTT.